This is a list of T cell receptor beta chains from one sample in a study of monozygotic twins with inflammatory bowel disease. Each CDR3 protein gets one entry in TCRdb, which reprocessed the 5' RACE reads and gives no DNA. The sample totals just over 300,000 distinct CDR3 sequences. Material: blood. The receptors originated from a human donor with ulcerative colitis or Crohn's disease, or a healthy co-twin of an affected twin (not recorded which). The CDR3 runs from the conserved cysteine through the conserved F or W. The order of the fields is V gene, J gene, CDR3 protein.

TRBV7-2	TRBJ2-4	CASRPGEGLAKNIQYF
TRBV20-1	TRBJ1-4	CSARTGGAVASNEKLFF
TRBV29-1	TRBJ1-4	CSALPRDSYNEKLFF
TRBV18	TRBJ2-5	CASSQNLETQYF
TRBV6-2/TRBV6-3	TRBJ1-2	CASSYVAAGVDYGYTF
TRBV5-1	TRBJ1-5	CASSWGLLKRSNQPQHF
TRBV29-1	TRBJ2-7	CSVESRCLGWVIEQYF
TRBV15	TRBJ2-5	CATSGQGQETQYF
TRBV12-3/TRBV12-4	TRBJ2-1	CASSISGTGGEQFF
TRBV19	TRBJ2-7	CASSSTEAGVSYEQYF
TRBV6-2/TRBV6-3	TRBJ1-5	CASSYGLTNQPQHF
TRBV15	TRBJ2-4	CATSRDVAGKNIQYF
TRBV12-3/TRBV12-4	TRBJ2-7	CASSLWDGYEQYF
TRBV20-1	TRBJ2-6	CSSREGSSGANVLTF
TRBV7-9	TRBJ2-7	CASLTTGPEQYF
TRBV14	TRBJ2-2	CASSELTGELFF
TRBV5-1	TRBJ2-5	CASSWASGSGWTQYF
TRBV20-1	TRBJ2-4	CSAPGTGSGKNIQYF
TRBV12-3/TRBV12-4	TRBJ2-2	CASSLSANTGELFF
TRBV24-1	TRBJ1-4	CATSDPRTADEKLFF
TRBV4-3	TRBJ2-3	CASRDRGSTDTQYF
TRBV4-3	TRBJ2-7	CASSQDSRGHGYEQYF